The sample holds many counts of the clone carrying this T cell receptor (beta chain). Amplified regions were TCR beta CDR3 sequences from RNA transcripts. TCR CDR3 regions were first amplified by RT-PCR with HTBI primers. TCRdb passed the multiplex PCR reads through MiXCR, listing each CDR3 protein once. This sample has 300,000 or so distinct CDR3 sequences, with roughly 18% found just once. The sample originates from a study of T cells in Graves' hyperthyroidism and ophthalmopathy. This CDR3 spans 13 amino acids. V shed 1 base and J shed 6 bases, with 7 bases lying between them. Germline V gene data show CDR1 as SNHLY and CDR2 as FYNNEI.

V is TRBV2 and J is TRBJ2-1; D is uncertain. The receptor comes from a woman aged 50 to 65 with Graves' hyperthyroidism. The specimen sequenced was blood. The chain's CDR3 is CASSEGTTNEQFF. The CDR3 nucleotides read TGTGCCAGCAGTGAAGGGACCACCAATGAGCAGTTCTTC.